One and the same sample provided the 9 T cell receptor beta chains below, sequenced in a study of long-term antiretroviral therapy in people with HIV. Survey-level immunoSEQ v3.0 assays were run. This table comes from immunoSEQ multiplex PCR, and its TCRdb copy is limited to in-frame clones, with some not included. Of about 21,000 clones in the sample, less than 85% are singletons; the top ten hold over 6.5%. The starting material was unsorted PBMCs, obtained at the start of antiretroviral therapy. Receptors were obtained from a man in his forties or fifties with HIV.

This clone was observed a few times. CDR3: CASRIQGGNQPQHF. The CDR3 DNA is TGTGCCAGCCGTATTCAGGGAGGCAATCAGCCCCAGCATTTT. The chain links TRBV7-2 to TRBJ1-5; TRBD1 is a possible D gene (5 bases). V gave up 8 bases and J gave up 2 bases, with 13 bases separating them. CDR1 is SGHTA and CDR2 is FQGNSA in the germline V gene. CDR3 length: 14 amino acids.

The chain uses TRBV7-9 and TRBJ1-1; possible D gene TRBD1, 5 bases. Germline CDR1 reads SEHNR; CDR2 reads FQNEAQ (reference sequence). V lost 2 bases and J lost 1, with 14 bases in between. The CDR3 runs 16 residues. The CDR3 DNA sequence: TGTGCCAGCAGCTTAACCCCGGCAGGGAGGAACACTGAAGCTTTCTTT. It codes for CASSLTPAGRNTEAFF.

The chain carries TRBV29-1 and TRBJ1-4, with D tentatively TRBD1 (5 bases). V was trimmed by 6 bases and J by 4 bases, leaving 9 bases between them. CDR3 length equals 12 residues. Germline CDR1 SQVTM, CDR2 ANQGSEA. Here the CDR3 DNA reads TGCAGCGTCGCCCAGGGTAATGAAAAACTGTTTTTT. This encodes CSVAQGNEKLFF.

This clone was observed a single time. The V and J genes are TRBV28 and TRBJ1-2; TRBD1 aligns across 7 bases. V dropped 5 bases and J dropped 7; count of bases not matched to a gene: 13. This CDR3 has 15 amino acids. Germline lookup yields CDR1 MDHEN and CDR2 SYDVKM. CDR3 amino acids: CASSPPIAGGGGYTF. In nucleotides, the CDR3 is TGTGCCAGCAGTCCCCCCATCGCAGGGGGAGGTGGCTACACCTTC.

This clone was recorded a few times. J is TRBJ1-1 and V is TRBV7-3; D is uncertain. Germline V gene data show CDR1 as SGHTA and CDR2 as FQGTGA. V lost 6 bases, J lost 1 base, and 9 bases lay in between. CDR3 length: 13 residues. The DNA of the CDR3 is TGTGCCAGCAGGTTACATGAGAACACTGAAGCTTTCTTT. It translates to CASRLHENTEAFF. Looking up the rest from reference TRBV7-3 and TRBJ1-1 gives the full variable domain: GAGVSQTPSNKVTEKGKYVELRCDPISGHTALYWYRQSLGQGPEFLIYFQGTGAADDSGLPNDRFFAVRPEGSVSTLKIQRTERGDSAVYLCASRLHENTEAFFGQGTRLTVV.

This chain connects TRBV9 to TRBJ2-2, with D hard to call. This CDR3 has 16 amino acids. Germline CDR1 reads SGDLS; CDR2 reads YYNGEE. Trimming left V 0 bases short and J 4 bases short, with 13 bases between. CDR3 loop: CASSVEGTGLTGELFF. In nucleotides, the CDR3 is TGTGCCAGCAGCGTAGAGGGCACTGGTCTCACCGGGGAGCTGTTTTTT.

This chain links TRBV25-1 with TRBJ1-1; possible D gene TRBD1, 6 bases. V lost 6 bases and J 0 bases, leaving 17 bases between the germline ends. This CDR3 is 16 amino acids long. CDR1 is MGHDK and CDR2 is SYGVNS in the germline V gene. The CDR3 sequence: CASSLASGTLNTEAFF. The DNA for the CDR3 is TGTGCCAGCAGCCTTGCCTCCGGGACATTGAACACTGAAGCTTTCTTT.

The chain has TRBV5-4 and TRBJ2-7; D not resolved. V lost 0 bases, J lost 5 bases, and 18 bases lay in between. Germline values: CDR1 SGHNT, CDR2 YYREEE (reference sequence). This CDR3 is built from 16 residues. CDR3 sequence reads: CASSLGLVSYTDEQYF. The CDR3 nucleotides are TGTGCCAGCAGCTTGGGTTTAGTTAGCTACACGGACGAGCAGTACTTC.

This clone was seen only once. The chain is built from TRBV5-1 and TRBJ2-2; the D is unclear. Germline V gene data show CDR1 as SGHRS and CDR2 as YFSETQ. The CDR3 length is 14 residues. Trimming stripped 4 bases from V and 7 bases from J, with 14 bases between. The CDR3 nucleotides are TGCGCCAGCAGCCTCGGAAGGGAAGGCGGGGAGCTGTTTTTT. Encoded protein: CASSLGREGGELFF.